Each of the 21 T cell receptor beta chains below was sequenced from the same sample in a study of shared clonotypes between healthy human individuals. The table came from immunoSEQ multiplex PCR; TCRdb's copy has only in-frame clones and leaves some out. The data hold 2 million to 2.5 million clones, with less than 95% observed a single time. Sequenced material: naive CD4+ T cells from PBMCs. This sample's subset: CD45RA+ positively selected. The receptors here all came from a man aged 18-30 years in good health. Some clones in this sample may be carry-over from other donors' samples.

Remarks on this clone: Other DNA sequences in the sample encode the same CDR3. This chain links TRBV10-3 with TRBJ1-2; the match to TRBD1 covers 9 bases. Germline CDR1 and CDR2: ENHRY and SYGVKD. The V segment lost 2 bases and the J segment 2 bases; nucleotides outside the gene matches: 0. CDR3 length: 14 amino acids. In DNA form, the CDR3 reads TGTGCCATCAGTGAGGGACAGGGGAACTATGGCTACACCTTC. It encodes CAISEGQGNYGYTF.

The V gene is TRBV2, the J gene TRBJ2-3; TRBD2 matches 7 bases. This CDR3 has 13 residues. V was clipped by 8 bases and J by 6 bases; unmatched bases: 8. Germline loops: CDR1 SNHLY, CDR2 FYNNEI. CDR3 DNA sequence: TGTGCCAGCGGGGGGGAGAAAGGCGATACGCAGTATTTT. Translating gives CASGGEKGDTQYF.

V and J are TRBV27 and TRBJ1-4, with D possibly matching TRBD1 (5 bases). Germline V CDR1 and CDR2: MNHEY, SMNVEV (reference sequence). The CDR3 length is 17 residues. Trimming cost V 7 bases and J 7 bases, with 25 bases left between them. The CDR3 region has the DNA TGTGCCAGCACCACCCGCGCGTATGTTGGGGGTACTGAAAAACTGTTTTTT. Its protein product is CASTTRAYVGGTEKLFF.

This chain connects TRBV5-8 to TRBJ1-2; the D is unclear. CDR3 length: 13 amino acids. The V end was cut by 4 bases, the J end by 3 bases, with 10 bases between. Germline V gene lookup returns CDR1 SGHTS and CDR2 YDEGEE. The CDR3 loop reads CASSVTRDYGYTF. In DNA form, the CDR3 reads TGTGCCAGCAGCGTAACAAGGGACTATGGCTACACCTTC.

The CDR3 loop reads CAWTEQGTKGVLTF. CDR3 coding DNA: TGTGCCTGGACTGAACAGGGGACCAAGGGAGTCCTGACTTTC. The genes are TRBV30 and TRBJ2-6; TRBD1 matches 7 bases. Germline V gives CDR1 GTSNPN, CDR2 SVGIG (reference sequence). V lost 4 bases to trimming and J lost 13 bases; unmatched junction nucleotides: 13. The CDR3 runs to 14 residues.

This clone was picked up one time. The J gene is TRBJ2-1, the V gene TRBV4-1; D not resolved. Trimming took 4 bases from V and 6 from J, leaving 10 bases between them. Germline-derived CDR1 and CDR2 are MGHRA and YSYEKL. The length of the CDR3 is 13 residues. The CDR3 DNA reads TGCGCCAGCAGCCGAACTCTATCCAATGAGCAGTTCTTC. Its translation is CASSRTLSNEQFF.

The V call is TRBV15, the J call TRBJ2-7; 10 bases are shared with TRBD1. This CDR3 contains 15 residues. Losses at the gene ends were 2 bases for V and 4 bases for J; bases not matched to a gene: 5. In germline, CDR1 is LNHNV, CDR2 YYDKDF (reference sequence). The CDR3 loop reads CATSRPGQGIYEQYF. The CDR3 region has the DNA TGTGCCACCAGCAGACCGGGACAGGGGATTTACGAGCAGTACTTC.

This chain joins TRBV28 and TRBJ1-3; D gene ambiguous. V lost 1 base to trimming and J lost 3 bases, with 10 bases between them. The germline CDR1 and CDR2 sequences are MDHEN and SYDVKM. The CDR3 consists of 15 residues. The CDR3 reads CASSLSGLSGNTIYF. CDR3 DNA sequence: TGTGCCAGCAGTTTATCCGGCTTAAGTGGAAACACCATATATTTT.

This rearrangement joins TRBV19 to TRBJ1-4; D unclear. The CDR3 length is 15 residues. The germline V gene encodes CDR1 LNHDA and CDR2 SQIVND (reference sequence). The ends were cut back, 6 bases at V and 0 bases at J, with 11 bases in the middle. The CDR3 loop is CASRILTSTNEKLFF. CDR3 DNA: TGTGCCAGTAGGATACTCACCTCAACTAATGAAAAACTGTTTTTT.

The chain joins TRBV5-1 to TRBJ2-5; 8 nucleotides agree with TRBD2. V lost 4 bases and J lost 3; bases outside the gene matches: 8. Germline CDR1 and CDR2: SGHRS and YFSETQ. The CDR3 runs 15 residues. The CDR3 region has the DNA TGCGCCAGCAGCGCTGTCGGGAGGGGTAAAGAGACCCAGTACTTC. Amino acid sequence: CASSAVGRGKETQYF.

The rearrangement links TRBV2 to TRBJ1-4; the match to TRBD1 covers 10 bases. The germline CDR1 and CDR2 sequences are SNHLY and FYNNEI. With 7 bases clipped from V and 7 bases from J, the junction kept 9 bases outside the gene matches. The CDR3 sequence is 15 residues long. Written as DNA, the CDR3 is TGTGCCAGCACTTCGCGGACAGGGGGGAGTGAAAAACTGTTTTTT. Translated: CASTSRTGGSEKLFF.

This clone was found a few times. V gene TRBV30 combines with J gene TRBJ1-1; D perhaps matches TRBD1 (6 bases). Germline V gene data show CDR1 as GTSNPN and CDR2 as SVGIG (reference sequence). Trimming took 4 bases from V and 4 from J, leaving 13 bases between them. CDR3 length equals 13 residues. The CDR3 region has the DNA TGTGCCTGGAATAGGGGGGGCATCACTGAAGCTTTCTTT. It translates to CAWNRGGITEAFF.

The chain recombines TRBV5-1 with TRBJ1-3; D remains unclear. V shed 0 bases and J shed 0 bases, with 10 bases lying between them. The CDR3 totals 16 residues. Germline assignment: CDR1 SGHRS and CDR2 YFSETQ. CDR3 region: CASSLDGRSSGNTIYF. In DNA, the CDR3 is TGCGCCAGCAGCTTGGATGGACGGAGCTCTGGAAACACCATATATTTT.

Only one count was recorded for this clone. CDR3 amino acids: CASSYQKTGTYGYTF. CDR3 DNA: TGTGCCAGCAGTTACCAGAAGACAGGGACCTATGGCTACACCTTC. This chain connects TRBV6-5 to TRBJ1-2, with TRBD1 identical over 7 bases. The V gene end was trimmed by 2 bases and the J gene end by 4 bases; junction bases not matched to a gene: 7. This CDR3 is built from 15 residues. Germline values: CDR1 MNHEY, CDR2 SVGAGI.

As DNA, the CDR3 is TGTGCCAGCAGCTTAGTCGGGGGACAGACTTCCTATGGCTACACCTTC. Translation gives CASSLVGGQTSYGYTF. The V and J genes are TRBV7-2 and TRBJ1-2, with 7 bases identical to TRBD1. This CDR3 has 16 amino acids. Germline V gene data show CDR1 as SGHTA and CDR2 as FQGNSA. The J segment lost 4 bases and the V segment lost 1 base, leaving 9 bases of the junction unmatched. The full variable domain, rest sourced from reference TRBV7-2 and TRBJ1-2, is GAGVSQSPSNKVTEKGKDVELRCDPISGHTALYWYRQSLGQGLEFLIYFQGNSAPDKSGLPSDRFSAERTGGSVSTLTIQRTQQEDSAVYLCASSLVGGQTSYGYTFGSGTRLTVV.

The gene calls are TRBV6-5 and TRBJ2-3; D possibly corresponds to TRBD2 (6 bases). The CDR3 runs to 15 residues. Per the germline V gene, CDR1 is MNHEY and CDR2 is SVGAGI. Trimming stripped 6 bases from V and 4 bases from J, with 17 bases between. The CDR3 DNA reads TGTGCCAGCAGCCGACAGAGTCCTAGCGCAGATACGCAGTATTTT. This gives the protein CASSRQSPSADTQYF.

The rearrangement joins TRBV28 to TRBJ2-7; 10 bases are a match to TRBD1. Trimming removed 4 bases from V and 7 bases from J; junction bases left unmatched: 7. The germline V gene encodes CDR1 MDHEN and CDR2 SYDVKM. The CDR3 spans 14 residues. As DNA, the CDR3 is TGTGCCAGCAGTTCCGGCGGGACAGGGGAAGAGCAGTACTTC. Translation gives CASSSGGTGEEQYF.

This rearrangement joins TRBV11-3 to TRBJ2-1; TRBD2 might be the D (6 bases). Trimming took 3 bases from V and 0 from J, leaving 9 bases between them. This CDR3 spans 15 amino acids. Germline loops: CDR1 SGHNT, CDR2 YENEEA. CDR3 in DNA: TGTGCCAGCAGCTTTGGGGGGATCTCCTACAATGAGCAGTTCTTC. Amino acid sequence: CASSFGGISYNEQFF.

This rearrangement joins TRBV5-1 to TRBJ1-1; D is unclear. The CDR3 extends over 13 amino acids. With 4 bases removed from V and 0 bases from J, the gap between germline ends came to 7 bases. Per germline, CDR1 SGHRS and CDR2 YFSETQ. CDR3 DNA: TGCGCCAGCAGCGACATCCTGAACACTGAAGCTTTCTTT. This gives the protein CASSDILNTEAFF.

This clone was seen more than once but under ten times. The same CDR3 can be traced to other DNA sequences in this sample. V gene TRBV25-1 combines with J gene TRBJ1-2, with a possible D match to TRBD1 (5 bases). Per the germline V gene, CDR1 is MGHDK and CDR2 is SYGVNS. CDR3 length equals 13 residues. The V end lost 2 bases, the J end lost 4 bases, and 8 bases lay between the germline ends. CDR3 amino acids: CASSEQGFYGYTF. The CDR3 DNA is TGTGCCAGCAGTGAACAGGGATTCTATGGCTACACCTTC.

CDR3 sequence (DNA): TGTGCCAGCATTCTACAGGGACGGAGCAATCAGCCCCAGCATTTT. This codes for CASILQGRSNQPQHF. The chain couples TRBV28 to TRBJ1-5; D is possibly TRBD1 (6 bases). Germline loops: CDR1 MDHEN, CDR2 SYDVKM. V dropped 7 bases and J dropped 1 base, with 14 bases sitting between them. The CDR3 runs 15 residues.